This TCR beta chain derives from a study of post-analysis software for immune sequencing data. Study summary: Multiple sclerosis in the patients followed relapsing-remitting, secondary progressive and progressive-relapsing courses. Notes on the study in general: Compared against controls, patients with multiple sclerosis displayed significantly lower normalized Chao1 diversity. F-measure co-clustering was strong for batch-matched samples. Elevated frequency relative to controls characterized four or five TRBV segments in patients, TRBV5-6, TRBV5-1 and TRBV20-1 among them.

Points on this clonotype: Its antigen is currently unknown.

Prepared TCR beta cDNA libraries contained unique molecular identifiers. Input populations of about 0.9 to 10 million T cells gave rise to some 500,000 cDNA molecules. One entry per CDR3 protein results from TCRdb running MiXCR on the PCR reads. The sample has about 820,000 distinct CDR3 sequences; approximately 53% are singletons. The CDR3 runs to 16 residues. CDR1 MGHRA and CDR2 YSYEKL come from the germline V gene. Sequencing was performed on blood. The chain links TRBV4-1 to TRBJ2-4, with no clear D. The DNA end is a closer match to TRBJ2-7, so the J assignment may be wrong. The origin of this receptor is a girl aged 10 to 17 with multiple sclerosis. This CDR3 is CASSQVSTSKSYEQYF. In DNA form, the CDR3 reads TGCGCCAGCAGCCAAGTTTCGACTTCAAAAAGTTACGAGCAGTACTTC.